This entry is about one T cell receptor (beta chain). Its antigen is undetermined. TCRdb's table, derived via immunoSEQ multiplex PCR, lists solely in-frame clones and lacks some. Among 2 million to 2.5 million clones, 85% to 95% were seen once, and the ten largest hold under 0.15%. Recent acute infections and vaccinations were absent in the healthy HIV-negative adult donors. The sample belongs to a study of shared clonotypes between healthy human individuals. Study as a whole: The composition of the donors was a couple of women and a few men aged 18 to 49. Study conclusions and caveats: Generally, naive subsets (rather than memory subsets) showed larger estimated richness.

Germline lookup yields CDR1 SEHNR and CDR2 FQNEAQ (reference sequence). Trimming cost V 6 bases and J 2 bases, with 5 bases left between them. The CDR3 is 11 amino acids. What was sequenced was naive CD4+ T cells sorted from blood. Subset of the sample: CD45RA+ positively selected. This sequence originates from a man aged 18 to 29 in good health. The chain has TRBV7-9 and TRBJ2-7; D is uncertain. CDR3 sequence (DNA): TGTGCCAGCAGGGGCCCCTACGAGCAGTACTTC. This translates into CASRGPYEQYF.